These 26 T cell receptor beta chains originate from one sample sequenced in a study. TCRdb fed the RT-PCR reads into MiXCR, producing one record per CDR3 protein. The table has about 680,000 distinct CDR3 sequences, approximately 15% seen once. The sequencing input was memory CD4+ T cells from blood. The source is a female donor in good health, serving as a healthy control.

There are a few counts of this clonotype. The chain recombines TRBV28 with TRBJ1-2; D is unclear. The germline V gene encodes CDR1 MDHEN and CDR2 SYDVKM. The CDR3 runs 12 residues. The V end was cut by 7 bases, the J end by 2 bases, with 8 bases between. This chain's CDR3 is CASTSRNYGYTF. Here the CDR3 DNA reads TGTGCCAGCACTTCCCGGAACTATGGCTACACCTTC.

The chain carries TRBV20-1 and TRBJ2-3; 9 bases align to TRBD2. The CDR3 contains 17 residues. Germline trimming cut 1 base from V and 2 bases from J; bases unmatched to any gene: 10. Per the germline V gene, CDR1 is DFQATT and CDR2 is SNEGSKA (reference sequence). CDR3 loop: CSARVNQRGVITDTQYF. The CDR3 bases are TGCAGTGCTAGAGTTAATCAGCGGGGGGTTATCACAGATACGCAGTATTTT.

The table lists this clonotype with a few counts. This chain links TRBV5-1 with TRBJ2-7, with D possibly being TRBD1 (6 bases). V lost 4 bases and J lost 3, with 11 bases in between. Germline values: CDR1 SGHRS, CDR2 YFSETQ. The CDR3 totals 13 residues. DNA of the CDR3: TGCGCCAGCAGCCCGGGACATCTCTACGAGCAGTACTTC. It translates to CASSPGHLYEQYF.

The gene calls are TRBV5-6 and TRBJ2-1; D uncertain. Looked up from germline, CDR1 is SGHDT and CDR2 is YYEEEE. V dropped 2 bases and J dropped 0 bases, with 9 bases sitting between them. There are 15 residues in the CDR3. The CDR3, as DNA: TGTGCCAGCAGCTTTGAATCCTACTCCTACAATGAGCAGTTCTTC. This gives the protein CASSFESYSYNEQFF.

The CDR3 spells CASTADRRGRETQYF. The CDR3 DNA follows: TGTGCCAGCACCGCAGACAGGAGGGGACGGGAGACCCAGTACTTC. J is TRBJ2-5 and V is TRBV6-6; the D gene could be TRBD1 or TRBD2 (6 bases each). The CDR3 sequence is 15 residues long. Trimming took off 7 bases at V and 5 bases at J, with 20 bases between the two ends. Germline V gene lookup returns CDR1 MNHNY and CDR2 SVGAGI (reference sequence).

This clonotype was detected many times. The chain is built from TRBV20-1 and TRBJ1-2; possibly TRBD1 for D (5 bases). The germline CDR1 and CDR2 sequences are DFQATT and SNEGSKA (reference sequence). The V gene lost 4 bases and the J gene lost 2 bases, with 11 bases spanning the gap. The CDR3 runs 13 residues. The CDR3 nucleotides are TGCAGTGCTACTGGGACGGAAAACTATGGCTACACCTTC. This gives the protein CSATGTENYGYTF.

The J gene is TRBJ2-3, the V gene TRBV5-1; D unresolved. Trimming removed 0 bases from V and 4 bases from J, with 9 bases in between. Germline V lookup: CDR1 SGHRS, CDR2 YFSETQ. This CDR3 contains 14 residues. The CDR3 nucleotides are TGCGCCAGCAGCTTGGGAGAGAGCGCAGATACGCAGTATTTT. This translates into CASSLGESADTQYF. The entire variable domain, with the rest obtained from reference TRBV5-1 and TRBJ2-3, is as follows: KAGVTQTPRYLIKTRGQQVTLSCSPISGHRSVSWYQQTPGQGLQFLFEYFSETQRNKGNFPGRFSGRQFSNSRSEMNVSTLELGDSALYLCASSLGESADTQYFGPGTRLTVL.

This clonotype has ten or more counts. The gene calls are TRBV20-1 and TRBJ2-7; 8 nucleotides agree with TRBD2. Germline V lookup: CDR1 DFQATT, CDR2 SNEGSKA (reference sequence). Trimming cost V 1 base and J 4 bases; bases outside gene matches: 3. This CDR3 comprises 13 residues. In DNA, the CDR3 is TGCAGTGCTAGAGTAGGCGGGAGGTACGAGCAGTACTTC. Translation gives CSARVGGRYEQYF.

This clonotype has just a few counts. The V and J genes are TRBV27 and TRBJ1-2; 7 bases fit TRBD1. Looked up from germline, CDR1 is MNHEY and CDR2 is SMNVEV (reference sequence). The CDR3 spans 14 residues. V dropped 2 bases and J dropped 8; count of bases not matched to a gene: 8. DNA of the CDR3: TGTGCCAGCAGTTTACAGGGGGATAGAGGCGGCTACACCTTC. Its protein product is CASSLQGDRGGYTF.

This clonotype was detected only a few times. J is TRBJ2-3 and V is TRBV5-1; D is undetermined. Trimming left V 3 bases short and J 2 bases short, with 7 bases between. Germline CDR1 reads SGHRS; CDR2 reads YFSETQ. There are 13 residues in the CDR3. The CDR3 here is CASSSEPTDTQYF. DNA for the CDR3: TGCGCCAGCAGCTCTGAGCCCACAGATACGCAGTATTTT.

In the case of this clonotype: Lacking the conserved final phenylalanine or tryptophan, this CDR3 likely reflects a read error. The DNA is left out, because the CDR3 cannot be placed on it with certainty; the CDR3 is given as TCRdb lists it. The V and J genes are TRBV28 and TRBJ2-4; the table's D call, TRBD1, was not checked against the DNA. Per germline, CDR1 MDHEN and CDR2 SYDVKM. The CDR3 is 13 residues long, counting both termini. CDR3 in amino acids: CASSSPGQGEIKV.

This clonotype was picked up many times. The J gene is TRBJ2-2, the V gene TRBV27, with 7 bases identical to TRBD2. The CDR3 spans 16 residues. Looked up from germline, CDR1 is MNHEY and CDR2 is SMNVEV (reference sequence). With 5 bases clipped from V and 5 bases from J, the junction kept 11 bases outside the gene matches. The CDR3 reads CASSRGGSRWTGELFF. CDR3 nucleotides: TGTGCCAGCAGTCGGGGCGGGAGTCGTTGGACCGGGGAGCTGTTTTTT.

This clonotype was counted a few times. The chain links TRBV7-2 to TRBJ1-1, with 7 bases fitting TRBD1. J was trimmed by 11 bases and V by 4 bases; bases with no gene match: 10. The CDR3 totals 13 residues. Germline V gives CDR1 SGHTA, CDR2 FQGNSA. CDR3 sequence (DNA): TGTGCCAGCAGCTCGACAGGGAGGGTGAACGCTTTCTTT. Its translation is CASSSTGRVNAFF.

This clonotype was recorded many times. This chain links TRBV20-1 with TRBJ1-5, with D unclear. This CDR3 comprises 14 residues. The V end was cut by 1 base, the J end by 3 bases, with 10 bases between. Germline V gene sequence: CDR1 DFQATT, CDR2 SNEGSKA (reference sequence). Here the CDR3 DNA reads TGCAGTGCTAGAGTAGGCAGCCCCAATCAGCCCCAGCATTTT. Translated: CSARVGSPNQPQHF.

This sequence joins TRBV9 and TRBJ1-5, with 7 bases aligning to TRBD1. The CDR3 is made up of 15 amino acids. CDR1 and CDR2 (germline): SGDLS, YYNGEE. The V and J ends lost 3 bases and 3 bases, in that order; junction bases with no gene match: 6. The CDR3 here is CASSGRDSLNQPQHF. The CDR3 nucleotides are TGTGCCAGCAGCGGCCGGGACAGCCTCAATCAGCCCCAGCATTTT.

This clonotype was recorded at least ten times. V is TRBV4-1 and J is TRBJ2-7, with D perhaps matching TRBD1 or TRBD2 (6 bases each). This CDR3 region has 17 residues. Germline assignment: CDR1 MGHRA and CDR2 YSYEKL. V lost 4 bases and J lost 0, with 19 bases in between. The CDR3 region is CASSLRGGDTNSYEQYF. CDR3 DNA: TGCGCCAGCAGCCTGCGGGGTGGGGACACCAACTCCTACGAGCAGTACTTC.

The chain couples TRBV7-2 to TRBJ2-4; 9 nucleotides align to TRBD1. This CDR3 contains 19 residues. V was pared by 4 bases and J by 2 bases, with 15 bases of the junction left unmatched. Germline V gene data show CDR1 as SGHTA and CDR2 as FQGNSA. The CDR3 sequence: CASSSNSQGARGTKNIQYF. The CDR3 DNA reads as TGTGCCAGCAGCTCGAATTCACAGGGGGCGAGAGGGACCAAAAACATTCAGTACTTC.

V gene TRBV5-1 combines with J gene TRBJ1-1, with D unresolved. The germline CDR1 and CDR2 sequences are SGHRS and YFSETQ. The CDR3 loop spans 14 amino acids. The V gene lost 0 bases and the J gene lost 3 bases, with 9 bases spanning the gap. The CDR3 loop reads CASSLDDQYTEAFF. CDR3 DNA: TGCGCCAGCAGCTTGGACGATCAGTACACTGAAGCTTTCTTT. The complete variable domain, with remaining parts taken from reference TRBV5-1 and TRBJ1-1, reads KAGVTQTPRYLIKTRGQQVTLSCSPISGHRSVSWYQQTPGQGLQFLFEYFSETQRNKGNFPGRFSGRQFSNSRSEMNVSTLELGDSALYLCASSLDDQYTEAFFGQGTRLTVV.

This clonotype was seen more than once but under ten times. The rearrangement joins TRBV12-3 or TRBV12-4 to TRBJ1-1, with a weak D call TRBD1 (5 bases). V lost 4 bases, J lost 4 bases, and 16 bases lay in between. This CDR3 is built from 15 residues. The CDR3 nucleotides read TGTGCCAGCAGTTGGGGGGGATTGGGGATCACTGAAGCTTTCTTT. Amino acids: CASSWGGLGITEAFF.

This clonotype was counted many times. The chain employs TRBV20-1 and TRBJ2-7; D call uncertain. Trimming shortened V by 3 bases and J by 4 bases, and 7 bases separated the two germline ends. Germline lookup yields CDR1 DFQATT and CDR2 SNEGSKA (reference sequence). The CDR3 covers 11 residues. The CDR3 spells CSASGFYEQYF. The DNA for the CDR3 is TGCAGTGCTAGCGGATTTTACGAGCAGTACTTC.

The sample holds many counts of this clonotype. The chain is built from TRBV20-1 and TRBJ2-1, with a possible D match to TRBD1 (5 bases). The germline V gene has CDR1 DFQATT and CDR2 SNEGSKA (reference sequence). The CDR3 contains 12 residues. The CDR3 loop is CSNRISNNEQFF. The CDR3 coding sequence is TGCAGCAACAGGATATCTAACAATGAGCAGTTCTTC.

This chain uses TRBV3-1 with TRBJ2-1; 11 bases map to TRBD1. With 3 bases clipped from V and 6 bases from J, the junction kept 7 bases outside the gene matches. The germline V gene has CDR1 LGHDT and CDR2 YNNKEL (reference sequence). The CDR3 covers 16 residues. CDR3 loop: CASSQALGTGGNEQFF. CDR3 DNA sequence: TGTGCCAGCAGCCAGGCGCTTGGGACAGGGGGCAATGAGCAGTTCTTC.

There are many counts of this clonotype. V usage is TRBV27 and J usage is TRBJ2-5, with 7 bases identical to TRBD2. J gave up 7 bases and V 0 bases, and 8 bases lay outside the gene matches. This CDR3 has 15 residues. Germline loops: CDR1 MNHEY, CDR2 SMNVEV (reference sequence). The CDR3 loop is CASSLSGLGRGTQYF. Written as DNA, the CDR3 is TGTGCCAGCAGTTTATCCGGACTAGGCCGGGGGACCCAGTACTTC.

This clonotype was seen at least ten times. This rearrangement joins TRBV12-3 or TRBV12-4 to TRBJ2-7; D is unresolved. This CDR3 is 14 amino acids long. V shed 3 bases and J shed 2 bases, with 11 bases lying between them. The CDR3 protein is CASSFFQPPYEQYF. The CDR3 nucleotides are TGTGCCAGCAGTTTTTTCCAGCCTCCCTACGAGCAGTACTTC.

V is TRBV20-1 and J is TRBJ2-1, with TRBD2 matching 10 bases. The length of the CDR3 is 16 residues. Trimming took 6 bases from V and 1 from J; bases not matched to a gene: 9. Germline V gives CDR1 DFQATT, CDR2 SNEGSKA (reference sequence). CDR3 coding DNA: TGCAGTGCCCCGACTAGCGGGCGGGTTTCCTACAATGAGCAGTTCTTC. Its translation is CSAPTSGRVSYNEQFF.

This clonotype has a handful of counts. As DNA, the CDR3 is TGTGCCAGCACAGCGGACAGAAAAAATACGCAGTATTTT. Translation gives CASTADRKNTQYF. V is TRBV7-2 and J is TRBJ2-3; possible D gene TRBD1, 6 bases. In germline, CDR1 is SGHTA, CDR2 FQGNSA. CDR3 size: 13 residues. V shed 7 bases and J shed 7 bases, with 15 bases lying between them.